This TCR beta chain was retrieved from a study of shared clonotypes between healthy human individuals. Across the whole study: CD4 naive cells filled three plates per donor, CD4 memory three, CD8 naive two and CD8 memory one. Study findings and constraints: Clonotype sharing among donors, it was expected, would be affected by sequencing depth. Relative to memory subsets, naive subsets generally showed larger estimated richness. Some clonotypes were shared by all four sorted-subset donors, while others were not shared. The non-shared ones had lower generation probabilities than the shared ones.

Method: immunoSEQ multiplex PCR; TCRdb's copy keeps in-frame clones and lacks some. The sample lists approximately 740,000 clones; 74% were seen once. The ends were cut back, 3 bases at V and 2 bases at J, with 8 bases in the middle. CDR1 is LNHDA, CDR2 SQIVND, per germline (reference sequence). This CDR3 comprises 14 residues. On this clone itself: Its antigen remains unknown.

The sequencing input was memory CD4+ T cells sorted from blood. Documented subset: CD45RA-negative fraction. This clonotype was sampled from a young woman in good health. The chain joins TRBV19 to TRBJ1-3; D remains unclear. CDR3 sequence reads: CASSMSPAGNTIYF. The CDR3 DNA is TGTGCCAGTAGTATGTCGCCCGCTGGAAACACCATATATTTT.